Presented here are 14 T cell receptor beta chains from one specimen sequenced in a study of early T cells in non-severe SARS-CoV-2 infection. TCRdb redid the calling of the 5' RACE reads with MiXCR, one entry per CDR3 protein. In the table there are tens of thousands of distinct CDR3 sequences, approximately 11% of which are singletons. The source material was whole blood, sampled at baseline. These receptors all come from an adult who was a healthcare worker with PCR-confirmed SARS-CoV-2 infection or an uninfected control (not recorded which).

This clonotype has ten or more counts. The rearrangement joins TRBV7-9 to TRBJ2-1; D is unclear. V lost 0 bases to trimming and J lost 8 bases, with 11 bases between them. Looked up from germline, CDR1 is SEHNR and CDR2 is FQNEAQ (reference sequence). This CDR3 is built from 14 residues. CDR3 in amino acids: CASSLAASNDEQFF. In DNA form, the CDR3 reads TGTGCCAGCAGCTTAGCGGCAAGCAATGATGAGCAGTTCTTC.

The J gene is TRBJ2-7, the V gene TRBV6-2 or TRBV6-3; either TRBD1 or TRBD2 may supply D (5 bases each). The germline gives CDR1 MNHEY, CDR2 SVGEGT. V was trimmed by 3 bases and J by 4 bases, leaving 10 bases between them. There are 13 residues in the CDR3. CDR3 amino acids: CASSYTRGYEQYF. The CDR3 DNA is TGTGCCAGCAGTTATACGAGGGGATACGAGCAGTACTTC.

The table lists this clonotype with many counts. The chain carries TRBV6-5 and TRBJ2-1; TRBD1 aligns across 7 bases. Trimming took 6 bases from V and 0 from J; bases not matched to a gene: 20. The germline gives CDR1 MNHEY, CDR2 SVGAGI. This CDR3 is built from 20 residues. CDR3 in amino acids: CASSLYNRDRVRGSYNEQFF. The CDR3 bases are TGTGCCAGCAGCCTATACAACCGGGACAGAGTAAGGGGCTCCTACAATGAGCAGTTCTTC.

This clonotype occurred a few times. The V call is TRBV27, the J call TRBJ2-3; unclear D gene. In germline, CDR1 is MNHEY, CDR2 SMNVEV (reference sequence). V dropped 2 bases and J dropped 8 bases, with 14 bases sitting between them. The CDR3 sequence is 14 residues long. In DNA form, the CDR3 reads TGTGCCAGCAGTTTACTCCAGACGGTCGGTACGCAGTATTTT. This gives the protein CASSLLQTVGTQYF.

CDR3 sequence reads: CASSLDSAATDTQYF. The CDR3 DNA reads as TGCGCCAGCAGCTTGGATTCGGCCGCCACAGATACGCAGTATTTT. This chain uses TRBV5-1 with TRBJ2-3; unclear D gene. Trimming pared 0 bases from V and 2 bases from J, leaving 10 bases between. The germline gives CDR1 SGHRS, CDR2 YFSETQ. The CDR3 runs to 15 residues.

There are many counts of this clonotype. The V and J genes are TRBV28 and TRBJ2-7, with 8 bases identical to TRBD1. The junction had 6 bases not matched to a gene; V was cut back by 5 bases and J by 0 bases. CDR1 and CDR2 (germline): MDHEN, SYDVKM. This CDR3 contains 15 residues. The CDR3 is CASSLQGGSSYEQYF. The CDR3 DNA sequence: TGTGCCAGCAGTCTACAGGGGGGAAGCTCCTACGAGCAGTACTTC.

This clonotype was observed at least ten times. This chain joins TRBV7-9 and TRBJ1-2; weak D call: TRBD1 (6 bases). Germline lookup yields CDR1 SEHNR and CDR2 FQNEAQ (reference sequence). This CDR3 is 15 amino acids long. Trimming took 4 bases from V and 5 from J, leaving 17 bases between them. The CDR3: CASSSAGAGEYGYTF. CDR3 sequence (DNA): TGTGCCAGCAGCTCCGCTGGGGCAGGGGAGTATGGCTACACCTTC.

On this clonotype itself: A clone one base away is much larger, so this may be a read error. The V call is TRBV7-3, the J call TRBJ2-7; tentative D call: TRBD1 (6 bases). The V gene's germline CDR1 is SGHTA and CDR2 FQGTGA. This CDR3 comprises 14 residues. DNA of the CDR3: TGTGTCAGCAGCTTAAAATCAGGGGTGATTGAGCAGTACTTC. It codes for CVSSLKSGVIEQYF. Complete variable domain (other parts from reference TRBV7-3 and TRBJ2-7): GAGVSQTPSNKVTEKGKYVELRCDPISGHTALYWYRQSLGQGPEFLIYFQGTGAADDSGLPNDRFFAVRPEGSVSTLKIQRTERGDSAVYLCVSSLKSGVIEQYFGPGTRLTVT.

CDR3 amino acids: CASSPLYNEQFF. Here the CDR3 DNA reads TGTGCCAGCAGCCCCCTATACAATGAGCAGTTCTTC. The chain employs TRBV14 and TRBJ2-1; D not resolved. Germline V gives CDR1 SGHDN, CDR2 FVKESK. V lost 4 bases and J lost 4, with 5 bases in between. The CDR3 consists of 12 residues.

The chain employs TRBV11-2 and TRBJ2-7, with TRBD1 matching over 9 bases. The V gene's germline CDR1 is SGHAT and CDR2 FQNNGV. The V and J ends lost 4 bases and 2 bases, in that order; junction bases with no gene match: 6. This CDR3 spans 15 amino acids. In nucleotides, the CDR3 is TGTGCCAGCAGCTACACCGGGACAGGGACCTACGAGCAGTACTTC. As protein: CASSYTGTGTYEQYF.

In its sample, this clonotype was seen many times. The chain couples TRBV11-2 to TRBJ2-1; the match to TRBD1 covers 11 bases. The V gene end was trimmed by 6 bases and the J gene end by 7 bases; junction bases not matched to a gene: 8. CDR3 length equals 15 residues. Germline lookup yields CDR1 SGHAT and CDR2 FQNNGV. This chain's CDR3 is CASRAPGTGGNEQFF. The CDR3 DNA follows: TGTGCCAGCAGGGCCCCGGGGACAGGGGGAAATGAGCAGTTCTTC.

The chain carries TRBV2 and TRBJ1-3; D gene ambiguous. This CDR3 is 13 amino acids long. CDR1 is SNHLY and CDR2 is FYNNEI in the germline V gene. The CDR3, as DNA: TGTGTCGCCCTGCGGGGTTCAGGAAACACCATATATTTT. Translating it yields CVALRGSGNTIYF.

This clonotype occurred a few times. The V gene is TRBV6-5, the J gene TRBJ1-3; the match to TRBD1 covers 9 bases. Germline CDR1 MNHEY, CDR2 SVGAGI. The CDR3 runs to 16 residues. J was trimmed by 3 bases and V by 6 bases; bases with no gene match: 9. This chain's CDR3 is CASRNTQGAIGNTIYF. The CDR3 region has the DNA TGTGCCAGCAGAAACACACAGGGGGCGATTGGAAACACCATATATTTT.

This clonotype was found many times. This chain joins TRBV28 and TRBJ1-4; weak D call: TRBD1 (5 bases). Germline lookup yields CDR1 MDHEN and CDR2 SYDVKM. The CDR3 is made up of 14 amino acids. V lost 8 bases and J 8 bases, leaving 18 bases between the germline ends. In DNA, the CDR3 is TGTGCCAGCCACCAAGGCCGGGGCAGGGAAAAACTGTTTTTT. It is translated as CASHQGRGREKLFF.